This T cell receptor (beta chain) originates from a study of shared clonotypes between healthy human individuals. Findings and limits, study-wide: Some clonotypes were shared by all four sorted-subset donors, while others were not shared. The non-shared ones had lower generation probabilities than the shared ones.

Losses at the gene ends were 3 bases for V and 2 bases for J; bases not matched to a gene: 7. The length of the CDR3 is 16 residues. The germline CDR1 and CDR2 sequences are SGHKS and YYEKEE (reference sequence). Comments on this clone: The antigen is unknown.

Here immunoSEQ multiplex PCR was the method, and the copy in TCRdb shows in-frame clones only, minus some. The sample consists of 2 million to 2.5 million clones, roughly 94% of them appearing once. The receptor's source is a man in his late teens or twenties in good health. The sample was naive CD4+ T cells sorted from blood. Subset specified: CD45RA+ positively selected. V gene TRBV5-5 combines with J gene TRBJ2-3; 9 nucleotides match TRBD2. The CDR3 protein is CASSSRLAGITDTQYF. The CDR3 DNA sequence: TGTGCCAGCAGCTCCCGGCTAGCGGGGATCACAGATACGCAGTATTTT.